Presented here are 11 T cell receptor beta chains from one specimen sequenced in a study of T-cell memory formation after mild COVID-19. Using its own MiXCR run on the 5' RACE reads, TCRdb lists one record per CDR3 protein. The sample comprises 200,000 to 300,000 distinct CDR3 sequences, roughly 10% of which are singletons, and 22% rests with the top ten. The specimen sequenced was PBMCs or a T cell subset sorted from them (not recorded which). These receptors all come from a man between 18 and 35 years old who had mild COVID-19 (a few samples of this study predate the infection). Cell type and time point are not known.

The chain combines TRBV20-1 with TRBJ1-1; D gene unclear. CDR1 and CDR2 from the germline V gene are DFQATT and SNEGSKA (reference sequence). The CDR3 is 14 residues long. Trimming removed 4 bases at V and 0 bases at J, with 12 bases between. This CDR3 reads CSATFPGVNTEAFF. Written as DNA, the CDR3 is TGCAGTGCTACCTTCCCGGGAGTGAACACTGAAGCTTTCTTT.

The table lists this clonotype with a few counts. The chain is built from TRBV5-5 and TRBJ2-3; no clear D. CDR1 SGHKS and CDR2 YYEKEE come from the germline V gene (reference sequence). V was cut by 2 bases and J by 6 bases, with 13 bases left in between. CDR3 length: 14 amino acids. The CDR3 sequence is CASSFPSGFDTQYF. CDR3 in DNA: TGTGCCAGCAGCTTCCCATCTGGGTTTGATACGCAGTATTTT.

This clonotype was recorded at least ten times. This rearrangement joins TRBV4-3 to TRBJ2-2, with D perhaps given as TRBD1 or TRBD2 (5 bases each). This CDR3 comprises 17 residues. Per germline, CDR1 LGHNA and CDR2 YSLEER. With 4 bases removed from V and 0 bases from J, the gap between germline ends came to 15 bases. DNA of the CDR3: TGCGCCAGCAGCCCCCGAGCCGGGACGGCGAACACCGGGGAGCTGTTTTTT. It yields the protein CASSPRAGTANTGELFF.

This clonotype occurred a few times. CDR3 amino acids: CASSVGGENTEAFF. CDR3 DNA: TGTGCCAGCAGCGTGGGGGGGGAGAACACTGAAGCTTTCTTT. The gene calls are TRBV12-3 or TRBV12-4 and TRBJ1-1, with D perhaps TRBD1 (5 bases). This CDR3 spans 14 amino acids. V was clipped by 6 bases and J by 1 base, with 12 bases between them.

This clonotype was counted a few times. CDR3 nucleotide sequence: TGTGCCAGCTCACCTCTGGGCAGGGAAATGGGTACGCAGTATTTT. Its protein product is CASSPLGREMGTQYF. The chain joins TRBV18 to TRBJ2-3, with D possibly matching TRBD1 (5 bases). The ends were cut back, 3 bases at V and 8 bases at J, with 18 bases in the middle. CDR1 and CDR2 from the germline V gene are KGHSH and LQKENI. The CDR3 sequence is 15 residues long.

This rearrangement joins TRBV9 to TRBJ2-3; the D gene is possibly TRBD2 (5 bases). The CDR3 spans 16 residues. V shed 4 bases and J shed 2 bases, with 17 bases lying between them. CDR1 is SGDLS and CDR2 is YYNGEE in the germline V gene. CDR3 in amino acids: CASSPTSVINTDTQYF. The CDR3, as DNA: TGTGCCAGCAGCCCCACTAGTGTCATAAACACAGATACGCAGTATTTT.

This clonotype was seen more than once but under ten times. V gene TRBV4-1 combines with J gene TRBJ2-1, with D possibly TRBD2 on 6 matching bases. The germline gives CDR1 MGHRA, CDR2 YSYEKL. The CDR3 spans 14 residues. Trimming took off 0 bases at V and 3 bases at J, with 6 bases between the two ends. The CDR3 loop is CASSQERDYNEQFF. As DNA, the CDR3 is TGCGCCAGCAGCCAAGAGCGGGACTACAATGAGCAGTTCTTC.

This clonotype was counted only a few times. J is TRBJ2-2 and V is TRBV20-1; TRBD2 matches at 9 bases. There are 15 residues in the CDR3. CDR1 is DFQATT, CDR2 SNEGSKA, per germline (reference sequence). V dropped 3 bases and J dropped 4; count of bases not matched to a gene: 6. DNA of the CDR3: TGCAGTGCTAGGGCGGGGGGGCCCACCACCGGGGAGCTGTTTTTT. It codes for CSARAGGPTTGELFF.

The gene calls are TRBV10-3 and TRBJ1-2; the D is unclear. The length of the CDR3 is 17 residues. CDR1 ENHRY and CDR2 SYGVKD come from the germline V gene. The V end was cut by 0 bases, the J end by 0 bases, with 14 bases between. CDR3 sequence: CAISESRRSKTNYGYTF. The CDR3 DNA sequence: TGTGCCATCAGTGAGTCTCGCAGGTCAAAAACTAACTATGGCTACACCTTC.

This clonotype appeared many times. The chain couples TRBV6-5 to TRBJ2-3; the D gene is possibly TRBD2 (6 bases). Germline CDR1 is MNHEY and CDR2 is SVGAGI. There are 14 residues in the CDR3. Deletions cut 5 bases from V and 4 bases from J, with 13 bases between. The CDR3 reads CASSKPGLADTQYF. The DNA for the CDR3 is TGTGCCAGCAGTAAGCCGGGACTTGCAGATACGCAGTATTTT.

The chain couples TRBV4-2 to TRBJ1-5; perhaps TRBD1 as D (5 bases). Germline values: CDR1 LGHNA, CDR2 YNFKEQ. This CDR3 spans 16 amino acids. V lost 0 bases and J lost 7, with 16 bases in between. CDR3: CASSQDLTTKGQPQHF. CDR3 nucleotides: TGTGCCAGCAGCCAAGATCTAACAACTAAGGGGCAGCCCCAGCATTTT.